Listed below are T cell receptor beta chains from one sample, sequenced in a study of OX40 agonist ivuxolimab in advanced cancers. TCRdb keeps only in-frame clones here, not all; method: immunoSEQ multiplex PCR. This sample carries more than 65,000 clones, around four fifths of them seen once, and the ten largest clones take over 2%. The sample consisted of CD4+ or CD8+ T cells sorted from blood, taken in a trial of the OX40 agonist ivuxolimab. These receptors originate from an adult with an advanced solid tumor such as melanoma, head and neck, liver or kidney cancer. The CDR3 runs from the conserved cysteine through the conserved F or W. The order of the fields is J gene, clone size, CDR3 length, V gene, D gene, CDR3 DNA, CDR3 protein. D genes are given only for firm matches. Part of the rows lack a size; the others show once, few, many or a class for expanded clones.

TRBJ2-1,.,14,TRBV11-2,.,TGTGCCAGCAGCGCACTGAATTCCTACAATGAGCAGTTCTTC,CASSALNSYNEQFF
TRBJ1-4,.,12,TRBV29-1,.,TGCAGCGTTGAAGCACAGGGTGAAAAACTGTTTTTT,CSVEAQGEKLFF
TRBJ1-5,.,15,TRBV19,TRBD1,TGTGCCAGTAGTAGGGAAGGACAGGGGAATCAGCCCCAGCATTTT,CASSREGQGNQPQHF
TRBJ2-3,.,15,TRBV19,.,TGTGCCAGTAGTATGATGTTCTTAAGCACAGATACGCAGTATTTT,CASSMMFLSTDTQYF
TRBJ2-1,.,13,TRBV4-3,TRBD1,TGCGCCAGCAGCCAAGATTCGGGGCAGGGGGCGGTCTTC,CASSQDSGQGAVF
TRBJ2-1,.,15,TRBV7-6,TRBD2,TGTGCCAGCAGCTTAGGAGCTAGCGGGTACAATGAGCAGTTCTTC,CASSLGASGYNEQFF
TRBJ1-1,.,13,TRBV7-2,TRBD1,TGTGCCAGCAGTCCCGACAGGGCTACTGAAGCTTTCTTT,CASSPDRATEAFF
TRBJ2-7,.,12,TRBV6-1,.,TGTGCCAGCAGTGAATTACTTTACGAGCAGTACTTC,CASSELLYEQYF
TRBJ2-3,.,14,TRBV5-1,TRBD2,TGCGCCAGCAGCTTCAGCGGGGGGGCCGATACGCAGTATTTT,CASSFSGGADTQYF
TRBJ2-7,once,14,TRBV5-1,TRBD2,TGCGCCAGCAGCCGAGAAGCGGGAGTCCACGAGCAGTACTTC,CASSREAGVHEQYF
TRBJ2-5,.,15,TRBV12-5,.,TGTGCTAGTGGTTTGTCCCTGACAGGTGGGGAGACCCAGTACTTC,CASGLSLTGGETQYF
TRBJ1-2,once,15,TRBV30,.,TGTGCCTGGAGTGTACCCTGGCGCTCTAACTATGGCTACACCTTC,CAWSVPWRSNYGYTF
TRBJ1-1,.,16,TRBV2,.,TGTGCCAGCAGTGACTTTCGTTGGGAAGCGACGGATTTGACTTTCTTT,CASSDFRWEATDLTFF
TRBJ2-1,.,15,TRBV4-2,TRBD1,TGTGCCAGCAGCCAAGAGGAAAAACAGGGGCGTGAGCAGTTCTTC,CASSQEEKQGREQFF
TRBJ2-1,.,12,TRBV28,.,TGTGCCAGCAGTCTCCCTCTCCATGAGCAGTTCTTC,CASSLPLHEQFF
TRBJ1-1,few,13,TRBV2,.,TGTGCCAGCAGTGAAGCGCTTGGGGGAAAAGCTTTCTTT,CASSEALGGKAFF
TRBJ2-1,few,12,TRBV6-4,.,TGTGCCAGCAGTGACTATTTGGGTGAGCAGTTCTTC,CASSDYLGEQFF
TRBJ1-2,.,14,TRBV6-5,.,TGTGCCAGCAGTTACGCGGGCGTCGCCTATGGCTACACCTTC,CASSYAGVAYGYTF
TRBJ1-1,few,17,TRBV30,.,TGTGCCTGGAGACGGTATGGTTTTCAGGGGCAAAACACTGAAGCTTTCTTT,CAWRRYGFQGQNTEAFF
TRBJ1-4,.,17,TRBV9,.,TGTGCCAGCAGCGTAGGGACGGGGAGGCCAACTAATGAAAAACTGTTTTTT,CASSVGTGRPTNEKLFF
TRBJ1-5,.,13,TRBV7-2,TRBD1,TGTGCCAGCAGCCGGGACAGGGATCAGCCCCAGCATTTT,CASSRDRDQPQHF
TRBJ1-3,once,17,TRBV9,.,TGTGCCAGCAGCGTGGGAGGCTCGGGGGTCTCTGGAAACACCATATATTTT,CASSVGGSGVSGNTIYF
TRBJ1-6,.,15,TRBV19,.,TGTGCCAGTAGCACCCGGGAGGCCAATAATTCACCCCTCCACTTT,CASSTREANNSPLHF